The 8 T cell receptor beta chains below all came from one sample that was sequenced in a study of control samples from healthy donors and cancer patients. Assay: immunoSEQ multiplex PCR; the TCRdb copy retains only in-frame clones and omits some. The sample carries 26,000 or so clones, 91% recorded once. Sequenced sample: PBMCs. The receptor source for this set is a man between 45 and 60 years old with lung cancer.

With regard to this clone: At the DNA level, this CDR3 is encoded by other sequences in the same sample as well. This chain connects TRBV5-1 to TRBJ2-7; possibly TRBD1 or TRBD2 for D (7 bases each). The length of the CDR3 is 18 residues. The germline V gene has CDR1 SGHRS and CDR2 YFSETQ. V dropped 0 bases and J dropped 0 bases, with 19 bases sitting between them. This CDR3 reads CASSLGGGGQKSSYEQYF. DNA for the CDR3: TGCGCCAGCAGCTTGGGAGGGGGGGGACAGAAGAGCTCCTACGAGCAGTACTTC.

CDR3 region: CASSYSTGPYEQYF. CDR3 sequence (DNA): TGTGCCAGCAGTTACTCTACAGGGCCCTACGAGCAGTACTTC. This chain joins TRBV6-6 and TRBJ2-7, with D perhaps TRBD1 (6 bases). The CDR3 contains 14 residues. Trimming stripped 0 bases from V and 2 bases from J, with 8 bases between. Per the germline V gene, CDR1 is MNHNY and CDR2 is SVGAGI (reference sequence).

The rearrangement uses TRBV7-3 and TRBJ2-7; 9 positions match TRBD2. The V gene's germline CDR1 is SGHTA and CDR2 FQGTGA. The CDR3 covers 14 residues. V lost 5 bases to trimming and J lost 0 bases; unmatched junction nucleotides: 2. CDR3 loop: CASSPSGASYEQYF. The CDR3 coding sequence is TGTGCCAGCAGCCCTAGCGGGGCCTCCTACGAGCAGTACTTC.

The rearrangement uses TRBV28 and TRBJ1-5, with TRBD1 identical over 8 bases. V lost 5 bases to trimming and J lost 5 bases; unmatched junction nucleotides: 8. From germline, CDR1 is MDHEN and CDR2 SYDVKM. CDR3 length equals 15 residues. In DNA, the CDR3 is TGTGCCAGCAGTGCCTCGGACAGGGTCGATCAGCCCCAGCATTTT. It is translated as CASSASDRVDQPQHF.

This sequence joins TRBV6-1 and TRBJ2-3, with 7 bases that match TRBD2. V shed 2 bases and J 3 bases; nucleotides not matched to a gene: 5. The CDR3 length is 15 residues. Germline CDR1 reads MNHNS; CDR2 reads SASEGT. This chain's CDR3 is CASSEPRLATDTQYF. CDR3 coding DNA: TGTGCCAGCAGTGAACCGAGACTAGCAACAGATACGCAGTATTTT.

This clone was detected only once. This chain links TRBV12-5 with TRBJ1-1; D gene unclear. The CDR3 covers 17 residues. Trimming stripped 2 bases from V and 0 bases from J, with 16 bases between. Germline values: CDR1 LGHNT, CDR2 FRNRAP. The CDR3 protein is CASGLWVGQLMNTEAFF. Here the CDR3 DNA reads TGTGCTAGTGGTTTGTGGGTTGGGCAGCTCATGAACACTGAAGCTTTCTTT.

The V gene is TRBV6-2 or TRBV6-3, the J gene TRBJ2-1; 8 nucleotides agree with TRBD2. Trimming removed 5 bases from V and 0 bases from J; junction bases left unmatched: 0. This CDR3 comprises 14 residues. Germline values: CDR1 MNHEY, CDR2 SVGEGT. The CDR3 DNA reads TGTGCCAGCAGTACTAGCGGCTCCTACAATGAGCAGTTCTTC. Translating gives CASSTSGSYNEQFF.

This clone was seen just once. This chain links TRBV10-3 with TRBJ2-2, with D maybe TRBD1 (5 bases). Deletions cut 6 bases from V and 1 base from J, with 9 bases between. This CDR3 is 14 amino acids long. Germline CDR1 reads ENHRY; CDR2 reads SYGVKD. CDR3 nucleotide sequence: TGTGCCATCAGACTCCAGGGGAACACCGGGGAGCTGTTTTTT. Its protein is CAIRLQGNTGELFF.